The TCR beta chain under discussion was sequenced for a study of blood T cell repertoires in COVID-19. Study overall: Both acute and convalescent COVID-19 samples were obtained from the United States, Italy and Spain. In each case, the material was cDNA or gDNA derived from T cells, B-cell-depleted T cells, or PBMCs.

The V gene end was trimmed by 4 bases and the J gene end by 4 bases; junction bases not matched to a gene: 11. The CDR3 runs 18 residues. CDR1 is SGHNT and CDR2 is YYREEE in the germline V gene (reference sequence). Only in-frame clones appear in the TCRdb table, and some are missing; sequencing was by immunoSEQ multiplex PCR. The sample shows over 90,000 clones, approximately 88% of them seen only once. The clonotype comes from a human donor in a cohort sampled during active COVID-19. The chain couples TRBV5-4 to TRBJ2-1; 13 bases are a match to TRBD2. The specimen was peripheral blood. The CDR3 sequence: CASSPYGTSGVTYNEQFF. The CDR3 region has the DNA TGTGCCAGCAGCCCATACGGGACTAGCGGGGTAACGTACAATGAGCAGTTCTTC.